This TCR beta chain was found in a study of cytotoxic CD8 clonotypes in ibrutinib-treated CLL. Measured with immunoSEQ multiplex PCR; TCRdb has only the in-frame clones, and not every one. The sample yields roughly 11,000 clones, over 75% seen once. The CDR3 totals 15 residues. V lost 2 bases to trimming and J lost 6 bases, with 16 bases between them. Germline loops: CDR1 SGHDT, CDR2 YYEEEE. This clone is judged medium-sized. V usage is TRBV5-6 and J usage is TRBJ2-3; possibly TRBD1 for D (7 bases). The material was PBMCs, obtained at disease progression, from a patient treated with ibrutinib. The TCR was taken from a human donor with chronic lymphocytic leukemia. CDR3 DNA sequence: TGTGCCAGCAGCTTTCCGTCCAGGGGGGATGATACGCAGTATTTT. Translation: CASSFPSRGDDTQYF.